This T cell receptor (beta chain) was documented in a study of OX40 agonist ivuxolimab in advanced cancers. Overall study: At 0.01 to 10 mg/kg, ivuxolimab was administered intravenously to patients every 2 weeks.

V shed 4 bases and J shed 5 bases, with 15 bases lying between them. The CDR3 contains 14 residues. The germline CDR1 and CDR2 sequences are SGHNT and YYREEE (reference sequence). Profiling relied on immunoSEQ multiplex PCR, and the TCRdb table lists in-frame clones only, not all of them. The table has tens of thousands of clones, around 86% seen once. The receptor was isolated from an adult with an advanced solid tumor such as melanoma, head and neck, liver or kidney cancer. The rearrangement uses TRBV5-4 and TRBJ2-5; D is undetermined. This specimen was CD4+ or CD8+ T cells sorted from blood, taken in a trial of the OX40 agonist ivuxolimab. The CDR3 DNA is TGTGCCAGCAGCCCACCGGTGGCCTCGGAGACCCAGTACTTC. Translation: CASSPPVASETQYF.